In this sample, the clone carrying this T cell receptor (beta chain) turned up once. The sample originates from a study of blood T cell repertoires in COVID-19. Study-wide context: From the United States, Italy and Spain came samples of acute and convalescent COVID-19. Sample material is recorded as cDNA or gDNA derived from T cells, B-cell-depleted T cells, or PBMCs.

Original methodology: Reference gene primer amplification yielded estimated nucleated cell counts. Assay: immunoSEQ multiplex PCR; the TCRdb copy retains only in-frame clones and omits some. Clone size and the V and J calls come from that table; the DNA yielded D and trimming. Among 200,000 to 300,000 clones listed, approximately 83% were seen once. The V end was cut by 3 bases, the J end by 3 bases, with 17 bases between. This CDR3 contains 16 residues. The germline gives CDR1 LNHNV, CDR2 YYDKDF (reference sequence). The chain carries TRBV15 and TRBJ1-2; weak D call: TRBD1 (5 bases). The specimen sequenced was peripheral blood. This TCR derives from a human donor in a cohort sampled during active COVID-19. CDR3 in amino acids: CATSSFRRGAYYGYTF. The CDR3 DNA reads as TGTGCCACCAGCAGCTTTAGGAGGGGCGCCTACTATGGCTACACCTTC.